This TCR beta chain was obtained from a study of identical twins. The study's findings and limits: Twin pairs' shared out-of-frame alpha sequences were enriched in low generation probability.

One entry per CDR3 protein, called by TCRdb with MiXCR from the 5' RACE reads. This sample has roughly 770,000 distinct CDR3 sequences, with about 20% found just once. In every case, the donor was a healthy Caucasian. This CDR3 comprises 14 residues. Trimming cost V 5 bases and J 3 bases, with 13 bases left between them. This clonotype has only a few counts. Its specificity is not known. These same records also appear under a second study, on T cells expressing NK-cell markers. That publication notes: The CD3+CD56-NKG2C+ fraction of four donors was likewise dominated by these clonotypes. HCMV specificity was not established for the expanded NKG2C+ T cell clones.

The rearrangement uses TRBV12-3 or TRBV12-4 and TRBJ1-2; no clear D gene. The specimen sequenced was PBMCs. The TCR sequence derives from a young woman in good health. Here the CDR3 DNA reads TGTGCCAGCAGTGACAAGACGAGTTACTATGGCTACACCTTC. Protein: CASSDKTSYYGYTF.